The TCR beta chain under discussion was sequenced for a study of brain T cells in children with intractable seizures. Broader study findings: Clones missing pre-surgery may reflect undersampling of that blood sample. Viral specificity was inferred only from CDR3 similarity; HCMV serostatus was unknown.

The V and J ends lost 8 bases and 5 bases, in that order; junction bases with no gene match: 19. The germline gives CDR1 LGHDT, CDR2 YNNKEL (reference sequence). The CDR3 loop spans 17 amino acids. As concerns this clone: The antigen is not known.

Assay used: immunoSEQ multiplex PCR; TCRdb lists only in-frame clones, some missing. The profile covers under 400,000 clones, with about 94% appearing a single time and around 5% taken by the ten largest. Sample time point: blood from clinic visit 5 months post-surgery; TSC patient then seizure free. Surgery cases with the highest brain T cell transcript signatures were chosen for sequencing. Pre-surgery treatment included at least one anti-epileptic drug. The V and J genes are TRBV3-1 (or the pseudogene TRBV3-2) and TRBJ2-5; TRBD1 matches at 8 bases. This TCR was recovered from a boy less than two years old with tuberous sclerosis and intractable seizures. Sequences were derived from peripheral blood, sampled approximately 5 months after surgery. The CDR3 sequence is CASVPDGTGRRGETQYF. The CDR3, as DNA: TGTGCCAGCGTACCGGACGGGACAGGCCGAAGGGGGGAGACCCAGTACTTC.